This T cell receptor beta chain originates from a study of blood T cell repertoires in COVID-19. Using immunoSEQ multiplex PCR, the repertoire was profiled, and TCRdb retains in-frame clones only, with some absent. Found here are 400,000 to 550,000 clones, roughly 90% of them singletons; the top ten hold roughly 4%. Germline CDR1 reads SGDLS; CDR2 reads YYNGEE. There are 15 residues in the CDR3. The ends lost 4 bases at V and 4 bases at J; junction bases unmatched: 3. The source material was peripheral blood. The origin of this receptor is a woman between 25 and 40 years old with acute or convalescent COVID-19. The chain carries TRBV9 and TRBJ2-1, with 12 bases lining up with TRBD2. The DNA for the CDR3 is TGTGCCAGCAGCCTAGGGACTAGCGGGTACAATGAGCAGTTCTTC. The encoded protein is CASSLGTSGYNEQFF.